This TCR beta chain was obtained from a study of blood T cell repertoires in COVID-19. Across the whole study: The samples span acute and convalescent COVID-19 from the United States, Italy and Spain.

Sequenced by immunoSEQ multiplex PCR; TCRdb stores in-frame clones only, minus some. The sample lists about 140,000 clones, 70% to 90% occurring once. Trimming stripped 0 bases from V and 6 bases from J, with 12 bases between. This CDR3 spans 14 amino acids. Germline V CDR1 and CDR2: MNHEY, SMNVEV (reference sequence). The sample was peripheral blood. The V gene is TRBV27, the J gene TRBJ2-7, with D hard to call. The TCR was taken from a human donor with acute or convalescent COVID-19. The donor label of this sample is uncertain. This CDR3 is CASSLSYRVSEQYV. The CDR3 nucleotides are TGTGCCAGCAGTTTATCGTATCGGGTTAGCGAGCAGTACGTC.